This T cell receptor beta chain was recovered during a study of blood T cells in healthy people across ages. Then a second PCR, running about 6 to 11 cycles, was carried out with a sample-barcoded 5' primer and a J-beta primer mix. TCRdb re-derived calls from the 5' RACE reads in MiXCR, one entry per CDR3 protein. This sample has 700,000 to 950,000 distinct CDR3 sequences; roughly 50% occur once, and the top ten carry roughly 22%. This clonotype came up a few times. The antigen is unknown. Study results and limitations: With naive T cell percentage, TCR beta diversity showed a strong correlation. There were more naive CD4+ cells and higher diversity in long-lived donors than in aged donors.

The CDR3 totals 13 residues. V lost 0 bases, J lost 2 bases, and 6 bases lay in between. The germline gives CDR1 SQVTM, CDR2 ANQGSEA. The sequenced sample was blood. The genes are TRBV29-1 and TRBJ2-3; D is unresolved. The receptor comes from a man in his thirties or forties in good health. The CDR3 spells CSVEDYFTDTQYF. The CDR3 bases are TGCAGCGTTGAAGATTACTTCACAGATACGCAGTATTTT.